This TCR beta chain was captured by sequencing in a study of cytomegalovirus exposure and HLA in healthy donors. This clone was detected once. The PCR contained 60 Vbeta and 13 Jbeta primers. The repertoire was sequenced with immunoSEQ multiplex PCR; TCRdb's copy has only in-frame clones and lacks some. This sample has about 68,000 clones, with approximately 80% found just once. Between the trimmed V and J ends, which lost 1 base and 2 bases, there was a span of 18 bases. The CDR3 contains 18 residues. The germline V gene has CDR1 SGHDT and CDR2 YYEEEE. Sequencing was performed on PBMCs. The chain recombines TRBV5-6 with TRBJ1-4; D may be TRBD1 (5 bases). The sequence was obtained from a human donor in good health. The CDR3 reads CASSLLPAGRATNEKLFF. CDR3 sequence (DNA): TGTGCCAGCAGCTTGCTCCCGGCCGGCAGGGCGACTAATGAAAAACTGTTTTTT.